This TCR beta chain was identified during a study of T cell responses to AZD1222 COVID-19 vaccine. Here immunoSEQ multiplex PCR was the method, and the copy in TCRdb shows in-frame clones only, minus some. The sample gives 170,000 or so clones, about nine tenths of which show up once; about 1.6% is in the top ten. Findings of the study overall: Females outnumbered males among donors, who were mostly white British; clonal diversity was possibly underestimated. Close to half of spike-specific TCRs reportedly recognize unmutated variant regions. Regions 160-218 and 743-854 dominated among vaccine-associated CD4 TCRs spanning spike. Baseline testing showed seropositivity in only six or seven AZD1222 recipients.

Germline CDR1 ENHRY, CDR2 SYGVKD. The length of the CDR3 is 13 residues. Trimming shortened V by 7 bases and J by 5 bases, and 14 bases separated the two germline ends. Concerning this clone itself: As yet, its antigen is unknown.

Material: peripheral blood, obtained on day 0 of AZD1222 vaccination. V gene TRBV10-3 combines with J gene TRBJ1-2, with D perhaps matching TRBD1 (6 bases). The origin of this receptor is an adult in good health. Here the CDR3 DNA reads TGTGCCATCAAAGGTCCAGGGGAGTATGGCTACACCTTC. Amino acids: CAIKGPGEYGYTF.